This TCR beta chain was sequenced for a study of blood T cell repertoires in COVID-19. Clones were sequenced by immunoSEQ multiplex PCR, and TCRdb holds only the in-frame ones, with some missing. The sample has roughly 240,000 clones, 83% seen once; the top ten hold about 4.6%. This CDR3 spans 12 amino acids. V lost 4 bases and J 7 bases, leaving 8 bases between the germline ends. The germline V gene has CDR1 MDHEN and CDR2 SYDVKM. The chain couples TRBV28 to TRBJ1-5; tentatively, D is TRBD1 (6 bases). The receptor was derived from a man between 60 and 75 years old who had recovered from COVID-19. Sequenced input: peripheral blood. The CDR3 sequence is CASSSRGQPQHF. In nucleotides, the CDR3 is TGTGCCAGCAGTTCCAGGGGCCAGCCCCAGCATTTT.